The clone carrying this TCR beta chain has at least ten counts. Specified time point: newly diagnosed GD, antithyroid drugs for less than 3 months. Following extraction of RNA from PBMCs, that RNA was used to make the TCR library. Germline V CDR1 and CDR2: SGHAT, FQNNGV. The CDR3 covers 13 residues. V dropped 6 bases and J dropped 2; count of bases not matched to a gene: 3. CDR3 regions were amplified by Arm-PCR using iRepertoire HTBI primers to build TCR beta libraries. Using its own MiXCR run on the multiplex PCR reads, TCRdb lists one record per CDR3 protein. The sample records roughly 500,000 distinct CDR3 sequences, around 15% being singletons. The sample belongs to a study of regulatory T cells in long-lasting Graves disease. These same records also appear under a second study, on T cells in Graves' hyperthyroidism and ophthalmopathy.

The source of this sequence is a woman between 45 and 60 years old with Graves disease. V gene TRBV11-2 combines with J gene TRBJ2-5; 7 bases fit TRBD1. The specimen comprised peripheral blood mononuclear cells (PBMCs), sampled at new diagnosis, from a patient treated with antithyroid drugs. CDR3 bases: TGTGCCAGCAGTTGGGGACAGCAAGAGACCCAGTACTTC. It translates to CASSWGQQETQYF.